The 21 T cell receptor beta chains given below trace back to one sample, sequenced in a study of blood T cell repertoires in COVID-19. The protocol was immunoSEQ multiplex PCR, while the TCRdb copy is restricted to in-frame clones and leaves out a portion. The sample lists roughly 150,000 clones, around four fifths occurring once. Specimen: peripheral blood. The receptors originated from a woman between 65 and 79 years old who had recovered from COVID-19.

This chain connects TRBV3-1 (or the pseudogene TRBV3-2) to TRBJ1-5; D is ambiguous. CDR1 LGHDT and CDR2 YNNKEL come from the germline V gene (reference sequence). This CDR3 is 13 amino acids long. The ends were cut back, 0 bases at V and 5 bases at J, with 5 bases in the middle. The CDR3 sequence is CASSQDPDQPQHF. The CDR3 bases are TGTGCCAGCAGCCAAGATCCCGATCAGCCCCAGCATTTT.

The chain joins TRBV29-1 to TRBJ2-7, with 11 bases identical to TRBD2. The ends lost 4 bases at V and 0 bases at J; junction bases unmatched: 5. This CDR3 has 15 amino acids. Germline CDR1 is SQVTM and CDR2 is ANQGSEA. The CDR3 region has the DNA TGCAGCGTTGCGGGACTAGCGGTACGCTCCTACGAGCAGTACTTC. It is translated as CSVAGLAVRSYEQYF.

With regard to this clone: Other DNA sequences in the same sample also yield this CDR3. The J gene is TRBJ1-1, the V gene TRBV5-1; 7 nucleotides line up with TRBD1. Germline-derived CDR1 and CDR2 are SGHRS and YFSETQ. Germline trimming cut 4 bases from V and 0 bases from J; bases unmatched to any gene: 3. CDR3 length: 14 amino acids. The CDR3 here is CASSLTGLNTEAFF. The CDR3 DNA sequence: TGCGCCAGCAGCCTGACAGGGCTGAACACTGAAGCTTTCTTT.

The V and J genes are TRBV5-1 and TRBJ1-6; no definite D call. Per germline, CDR1 SGHRS and CDR2 YFSETQ. The CDR3 length is 14 residues. V was clipped by 0 bases and J by 8 bases, with 9 bases between them. CDR3 in amino acids: CASSLEGGHSPLHF. The CDR3 nucleotides are TGCGCCAGCAGCTTGGAAGGCGGCCATTCACCCCTCCACTTT.

The V call is TRBV30, the J call TRBJ1-1; D not resolved. The CDR3 sequence is 11 residues long. Trimming shortened V by 0 bases and J by 6 bases, and 5 bases separated the two germline ends. Germline CDR1 GTSNPN, CDR2 SVGIG (reference sequence). CDR3 nucleotides: TGTGCCTGGAGTGTGGAGGCTGAAGCTTTCTTT. It specifies CAWSVEAEAFF.

The chain is built from TRBV6-4 and TRBJ1-2; the match to TRBD1 covers 8 bases. This CDR3 region has 12 residues. With 8 bases clipped from V and 8 bases from J, the junction kept 7 bases outside the gene matches. Per germline, CDR1 MRHNA and CDR2 SNTAGT. DNA for the CDR3: TGTGCCAGCGGCGGACAGGGAAGAGGCTACACCTTC. Protein: CASGGQGRGYTF.

V usage is TRBV3-1 (or the pseudogene TRBV3-2) and J usage is TRBJ1-2, with a weak D call TRBD1 (5 bases). This CDR3 contains 14 residues. Germline V gives CDR1 LGHDT, CDR2 YNNKEL (reference sequence). V was clipped by 3 bases and J by 8 bases, with 16 bases between them. CDR3 nucleotide sequence: TGTGCCAGCAGCCAGCGGTACGGACCAGGGGGCTACACCTTC. Translation: CASSQRYGPGGYTF.

This rearrangement joins TRBV10-3 to TRBJ1-1; 9 bases map to TRBD1. The CDR3 totals 17 residues. Germline V gene lookup returns CDR1 ENHRY and CDR2 SYGVKD. Trimming removed 3 bases from V and 5 bases from J; junction bases left unmatched: 13. The CDR3 reads CAISDPGQGALGTEAFF. As DNA, the CDR3 is TGTGCCATCAGTGACCCGGGACAGGGTGCACTCGGGACTGAAGCTTTCTTT.

This clone was counted between two and nine times. V and J are TRBV4-2 and TRBJ2-7; TRBD2 matches at 11 bases. Trimming removed 1 base from V and 2 bases from J; junction bases left unmatched: 1. CDR3 size: 15 residues. CDR1 is LGHNA and CDR2 is YNFKEQ in the germline V gene. CDR3 sequence reads: CASSQGGLAAYEQYF. CDR3 bases: TGTGCCAGCAGCCAAGGGGGACTAGCGGCCTACGAGCAGTACTTC.

In this sample, this clone turned up once. V is TRBV10-3 and J is TRBJ2-3, with 9 nucleotides matching TRBD2. CDR1 ENHRY and CDR2 SYGVKD come from the germline V gene. The CDR3 covers 15 residues. V trimming: 2 bases; J trimming: 4 bases; junction bases outside the gene matches: 4. The CDR3 spells CAISERSGSADTQYF. The CDR3 DNA reads TGTGCCATCAGTGAGCGTAGCGGGAGTGCAGATACGCAGTATTTT.

In DNA form, the CDR3 reads TGTGCCAGTAGTCGGGGGTTAGCCTACGAGCAGTACTTC. It translates to CASSRGLAYEQYF. V is TRBV19 and J is TRBJ2-7; tentatively, D is TRBD2 (6 bases). V was trimmed by 5 bases and J by 2 bases, leaving 10 bases between them. The CDR3 covers 13 residues. Germline V CDR1 and CDR2: LNHDA, SQIVND (reference sequence).

The V and J genes are TRBV6-1 and TRBJ2-3; D not certain. From germline, CDR1 is MNHNS and CDR2 SASEGT. The CDR3 is 14 residues long. With 0 bases removed from V and 6 bases from J, the gap between germline ends came to 10 bases. CDR3 nucleotides: TGTGCCAGCAGTGAAGCGGCCCGGGTCGATACGCAGTATTTT. Amino acid sequence: CASSEAARVDTQYF.

The chain recombines TRBV27 with TRBJ1-2; 7 positions agree with TRBD1. This CDR3 is built from 14 residues. Germline assignment: CDR1 MNHEY and CDR2 SMNVEV (reference sequence). Unmatched junction bases numbered 7, after V lost 2 bases and J lost 7 bases. The CDR3 here is CASSLRGRGSGYTF. In nucleotides, the CDR3 is TGTGCCAGCAGTTTAAGGGGCAGGGGGTCTGGCTACACCTTC.

The V call is TRBV9, the J call TRBJ2-7; D unclear. V gave up 0 bases and J gave up 0 bases, with 13 bases separating them. Looked up from germline, CDR1 is SGDLS and CDR2 is YYNGEE. This CDR3 has 16 amino acids. CDR3 bases: TGTGCCAGCAGCGTAGACCGTCAGGCGAGCTCCTACGAGCAGTACTTC. This codes for CASSVDRQASSYEQYF.

This clone has only one observation. The chain carries TRBV2 and TRBJ2-1, with 7 bases lining up with TRBD2. Germline CDR1 reads SNHLY; CDR2 reads FYNNEI. The CDR3 is 16 residues long. The trim removed 6 bases at V and 1 base at J, leaving 9 bases unmatched. This CDR3 reads CASRPLAPWSYNEQFF. In nucleotides, the CDR3 is TGTGCCAGCAGACCACTAGCGCCCTGGTCCTACAATGAGCAGTTCTTC.

This sequence joins TRBV4-2 and TRBJ2-3, with D possibly matching TRBD1 (5 bases). The CDR3 totals 15 residues. The ends were cut back, 1 base at V and 5 bases at J, with 13 bases in the middle. CDR1 and CDR2 from the germline V gene are LGHNA and YNFKEQ. CDR3 bases: TGTGCCAGCAGCCAAGGGACACTCTGGGGAGATACGCAGTATTTT. Translated: CASSQGTLWGDTQYF.

The rearrangement uses TRBV4-3 and TRBJ1-1; no firm D call. CDR3 length: 15 residues. The V end was cut by 0 bases, the J end by 3 bases, with 11 bases between. CDR1 and CDR2 (germline): LGHNA, YSLEER. CDR3 in amino acids: CASSQDLREDTEAFF. The CDR3 nucleotides read TGCGCCAGCAGCCAAGATTTGCGGGAGGACACTGAAGCTTTCTTT.

The rearrangement links TRBV2 to TRBJ1-2; 12 bases agree with TRBD1. The CDR3 is 16 amino acids. The germline CDR1 and CDR2 sequences are SNHLY and FYNNEI. Unmatched junction bases numbered 14, after V lost 7 bases and J lost 8 bases. In DNA, the CDR3 is TGTGCCAGCACCGAGGGACAGGGGGCGCGAGGCCGGGGCTACACCTTC. It yields the protein CASTEGQGARGRGYTF.

This chain uses TRBV19 with TRBJ1-2; 10 nucleotides line up with TRBD1. The junction had 10 bases not matched to a gene; V was cut back by 5 bases and J by 7 bases. CDR1 and CDR2 (germline): LNHDA, SQIVND (reference sequence). This CDR3 region has 15 residues. This CDR3 is CASSGRDRGLGGYTF. The CDR3, as DNA: TGTGCCAGTAGTGGCCGGGACAGGGGCCTTGGTGGCTACACCTTC.

This chain uses TRBV11-3 with TRBJ1-1; no firm D call. Germline V gives CDR1 SGHNT, CDR2 YENEEA. This CDR3 is 13 amino acids long. Between the trimmed V and J ends, which lost 4 bases and 3 bases, there was a span of 9 bases. The CDR3 sequence: CASSSFVHTEAFF. The CDR3 DNA reads as TGTGCCAGCAGCTCGTTTGTCCACACTGAAGCTTTCTTT. Based on the CDR3 plus reference TRBV11-3 and TRBJ1-1, the full variable domain is EAGVVQSPRYKIIEKKQPVAFWCNPISGHNTLYWYLQNLGQGPELLIRYENEEAVDDSQLPKDRFSAERLKGVDSTLKIQPAELGDSAVYLCASSSFVHTEAFFGQGTRLTVV.

By its share, this clone is medium-sized. The chain links TRBV18 to TRBJ1-2; 8 nucleotides align to TRBD1. This CDR3 contains 14 residues. The trim removed 2 bases at V and 6 bases at J, leaving 5 bases unmatched. Germline CDR1 reads KGHSH; CDR2 reads LQKENI. The CDR3 here is CASSPGRGLDGYTF. Here the CDR3 DNA reads TGTGCCAGCTCACCAGGCAGGGGGCTGGATGGCTACACCTTC.